Listed here is a single T cell receptor (beta chain). No antigen is known for it. Produced via immunoSEQ multiplex PCR; TCRdb's table is partial and in-frame only. The sample holds approximately 2.1 million clones, 85% to 95% seen once. The sample comes from a study of shared clonotypes between healthy human individuals. Study observations and caveats: With few donors, the genetic and exposure-history diversity represented was limited. Clonotype sharing across donors was expected to vary with sequencing depth.

CD45RA+ naive and CD45RA-negative memory subsets were separated from CD4+ cells. Material: naive CD4+ T cells from PBMCs. Specified subset: CD45RA+ positively selected. The receptor's source is a man aged 18 to 29 in good health. Some clones in this sample may be carry-over from other donors' samples.

CDR3 in amino acids: CASSQDSFSRAGANEQFF. In DNA form, the CDR3 reads TGTGCCAGCAGCCAAGATTCTTTCTCCCGAGCGGGGGCCAATGAGCAGTTCTTC. The chain joins TRBV4-2 to TRBJ2-1; 8 bases agree with TRBD2. Trimming at V came to 0 bases and at J to 6 bases, leaving 13 bases not matched to a gene. Germline-derived CDR1 and CDR2 are LGHNA and YNFKEQ. The CDR3 consists of 18 residues.